This TCR beta chain was recorded in a study of OX40 agonist ivuxolimab in advanced cancers. Trimming removed 1 base from V and 1 base from J, with 13 bases in between. CDR1 and CDR2 from the germline V gene are SGHAT and FQNNGV. This CDR3 spans 16 amino acids. TCRdb's copy holds only in-frame clones and misses some; the assay was immunoSEQ multiplex PCR. Here the sample spans over 150,000 clones, 85% to 95% being singletons. The chain is built from TRBV11-2 and TRBJ2-5; possible D gene TRBD2, 5 bases. This TCR was recovered from an adult with an advanced solid tumor such as melanoma, head and neck, liver or kidney cancer. This sample comprised CD4+ or CD8+ T cells sorted from blood, obtained in a trial of the OX40 agonist ivuxolimab. The CDR3 protein is CASSLVRVGSQETQYF. DNA of the CDR3: TGTGCCAGCAGCTTAGTGCGGGTAGGGTCCCAAGAGACCCAGTACTTC.